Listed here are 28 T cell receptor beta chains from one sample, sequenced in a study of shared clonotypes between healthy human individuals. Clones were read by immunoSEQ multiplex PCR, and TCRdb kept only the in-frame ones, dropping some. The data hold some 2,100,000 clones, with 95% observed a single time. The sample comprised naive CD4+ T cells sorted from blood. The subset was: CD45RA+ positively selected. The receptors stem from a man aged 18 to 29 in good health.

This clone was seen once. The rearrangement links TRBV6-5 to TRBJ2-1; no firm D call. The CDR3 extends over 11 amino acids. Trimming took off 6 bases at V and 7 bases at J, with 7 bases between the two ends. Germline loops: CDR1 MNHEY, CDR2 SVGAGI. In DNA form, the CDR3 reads TGTGCCAGCAGGATGACTAATGAGCAGTTCTTC. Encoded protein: CASRMTNEQFF.

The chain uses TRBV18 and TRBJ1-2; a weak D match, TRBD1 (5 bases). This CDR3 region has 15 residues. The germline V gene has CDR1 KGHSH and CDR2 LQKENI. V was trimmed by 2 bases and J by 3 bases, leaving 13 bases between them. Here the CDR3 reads CASSPFVRDDYGYTF. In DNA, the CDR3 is TGTGCCAGCTCACCATTTGTTCGGGACGACTATGGCTACACCTTC. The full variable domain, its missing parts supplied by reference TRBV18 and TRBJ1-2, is NAGVMQNPRHLVRRRGQEARLRCSPMKGHSHVYWYRQLPEEGLKFMVYLQKENIIDESGMPKERFSAEFPKEGPSILRIQQVVRGDSAAYFCASSPFVRDDYGYTFGSGTRLTVV.

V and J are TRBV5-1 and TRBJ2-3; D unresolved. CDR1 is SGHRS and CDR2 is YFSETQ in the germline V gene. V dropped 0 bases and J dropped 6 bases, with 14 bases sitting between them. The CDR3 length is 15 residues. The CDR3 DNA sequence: TGCGCCAGCAGCTTGGCCGGGCGCGACGGGGATACGCAGTATTTT. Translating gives CASSLAGRDGDTQYF.

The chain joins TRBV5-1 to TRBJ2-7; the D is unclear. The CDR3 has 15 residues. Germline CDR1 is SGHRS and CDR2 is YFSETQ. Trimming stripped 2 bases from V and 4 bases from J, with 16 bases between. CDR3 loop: CASSLGSLKGYEQYF. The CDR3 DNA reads TGCGCCAGCAGCTTAGGTAGCTTAAAAGGGTACGAGCAGTACTTC.

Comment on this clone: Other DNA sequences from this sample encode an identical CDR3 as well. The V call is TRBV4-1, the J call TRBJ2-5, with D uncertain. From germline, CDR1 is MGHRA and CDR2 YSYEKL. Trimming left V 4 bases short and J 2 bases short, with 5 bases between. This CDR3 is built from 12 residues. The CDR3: CASSRPQETQYF. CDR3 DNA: TGCGCCAGCAGCCGCCCACAAGAGACCCAGTACTTC.

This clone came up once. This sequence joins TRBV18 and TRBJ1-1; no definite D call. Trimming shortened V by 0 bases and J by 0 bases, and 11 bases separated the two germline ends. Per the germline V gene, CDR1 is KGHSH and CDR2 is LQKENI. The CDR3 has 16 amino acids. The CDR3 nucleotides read TGTGCCAGCTCACCACCTTTTCGGAAAATGAACACTGAAGCTTTCTTT. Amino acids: CASSPPFRKMNTEAFF.

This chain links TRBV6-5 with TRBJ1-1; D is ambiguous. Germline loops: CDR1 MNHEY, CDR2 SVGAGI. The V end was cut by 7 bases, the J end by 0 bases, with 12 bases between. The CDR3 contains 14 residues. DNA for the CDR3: TGTGCCAGCACGCCGGGAGACATGAACACTGAAGCTTTCTTT. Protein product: CASTPGDMNTEAFF.

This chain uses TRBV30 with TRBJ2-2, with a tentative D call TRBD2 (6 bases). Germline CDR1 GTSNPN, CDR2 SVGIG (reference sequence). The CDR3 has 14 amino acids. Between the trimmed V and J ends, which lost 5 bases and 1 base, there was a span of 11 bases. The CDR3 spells CAWAGTGNTGELFF. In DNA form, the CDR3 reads TGTGCCTGGGCCGGGACTGGGAACACCGGGGAGCTGTTTTTT.

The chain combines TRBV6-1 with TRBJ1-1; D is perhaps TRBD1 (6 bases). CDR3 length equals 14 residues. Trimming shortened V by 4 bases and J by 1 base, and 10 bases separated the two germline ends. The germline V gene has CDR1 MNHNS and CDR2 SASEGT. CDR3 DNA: TGTGCCAGCAGTGCGGGCAGGGGGAACACTGAAGCTTTCTTT. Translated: CASSAGRGNTEAFF.

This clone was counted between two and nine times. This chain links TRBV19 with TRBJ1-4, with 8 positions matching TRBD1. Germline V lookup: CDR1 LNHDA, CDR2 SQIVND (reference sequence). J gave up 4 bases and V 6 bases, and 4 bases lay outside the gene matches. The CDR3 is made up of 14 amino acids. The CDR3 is CASRDRGGNEKLFF. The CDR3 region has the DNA TGTGCCAGTAGAGACAGGGGAGGTAATGAAAAACTGTTTTTT.

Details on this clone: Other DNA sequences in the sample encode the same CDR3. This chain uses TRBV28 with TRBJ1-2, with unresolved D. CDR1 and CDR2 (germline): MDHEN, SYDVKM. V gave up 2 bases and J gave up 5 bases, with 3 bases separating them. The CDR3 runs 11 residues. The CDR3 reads CASSLRYGYTF. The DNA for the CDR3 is TGTGCCAGCAGTTTAAGATATGGCTACACCTTC.

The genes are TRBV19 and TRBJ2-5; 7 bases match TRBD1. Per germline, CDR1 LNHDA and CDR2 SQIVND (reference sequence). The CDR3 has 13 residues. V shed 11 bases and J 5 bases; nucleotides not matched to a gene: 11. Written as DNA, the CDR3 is TGTGCCTGCCGACAGGGAAGGGAGGAGACCCAGTACTTC. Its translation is CACRQGREETQYF.

The CDR3 here is CASSLQSGGNSPLHF. The CDR3 DNA sequence: TGCGCCAGCAGCTTACAGTCTGGGGGTAATTCACCCCTCCACTTT. This sequence joins TRBV5-1 and TRBJ1-6; a possible D gene is TRBD1 (5 bases). CDR3 length: 15 amino acids. The V end lost 2 bases, the J end lost 6 bases, and 12 bases lay between the germline ends. The germline V gene has CDR1 SGHRS and CDR2 YFSETQ.

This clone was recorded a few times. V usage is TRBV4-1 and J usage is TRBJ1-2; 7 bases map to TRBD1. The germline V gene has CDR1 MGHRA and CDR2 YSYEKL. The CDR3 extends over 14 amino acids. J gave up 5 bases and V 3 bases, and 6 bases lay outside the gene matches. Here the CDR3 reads CASSQSQGDYGYTF. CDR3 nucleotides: TGCGCCAGCAGCCAGTCCCAGGGGGATTATGGCTACACCTTC.

As DNA, the CDR3 is TGTGCCAGCAGGGACACGATTAGGGAAAAACTGTTTTTT. Translating gives CASRDTIREKLFF. The chain recombines TRBV2 with TRBJ1-4; weak D call: TRBD1 (5 bases). Trimming shortened V by 6 bases and J by 8 bases, and 13 bases separated the two germline ends. The germline CDR1 and CDR2 sequences are SNHLY and FYNNEI. This CDR3 has 13 amino acids. Using reference TRBV2 and TRBJ1-4 for the parts outside the CDR3, the full variable domain is EPEVTQTPSHQVTQMGQEVILRCVPISNHLYFYWYRQILGQKVEFLVSFYNNEISEKSEIFDDQFSVERPDGSNFTLKIRSTKLEDSAMYFCASRDTIREKLFFGSGTQLSVL.

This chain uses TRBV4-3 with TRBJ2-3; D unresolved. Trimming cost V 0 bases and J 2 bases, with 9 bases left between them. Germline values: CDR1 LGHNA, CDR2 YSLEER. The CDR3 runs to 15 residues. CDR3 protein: CASSQDSVSTDTQYF. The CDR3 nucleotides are TGCGCCAGCAGCCAAGATTCGGTCTCCACAGATACGCAGTATTTT.

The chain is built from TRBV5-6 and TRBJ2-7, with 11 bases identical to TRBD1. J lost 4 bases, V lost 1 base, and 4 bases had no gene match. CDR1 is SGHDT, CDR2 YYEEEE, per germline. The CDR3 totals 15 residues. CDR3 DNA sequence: TGTGCCAGCAGCTTGCTAGGACAGGGGGCTTACGAGCAGTACTTC. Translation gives CASSLLGQGAYEQYF.

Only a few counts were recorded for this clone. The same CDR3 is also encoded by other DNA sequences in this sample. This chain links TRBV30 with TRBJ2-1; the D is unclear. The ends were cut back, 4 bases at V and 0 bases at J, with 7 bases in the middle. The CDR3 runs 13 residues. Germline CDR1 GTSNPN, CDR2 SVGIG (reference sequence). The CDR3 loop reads CAWNPSSYNEQFF. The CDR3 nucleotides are TGTGCCTGGAATCCGAGCTCCTACAATGAGCAGTTCTTC. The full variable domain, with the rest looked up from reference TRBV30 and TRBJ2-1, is SQTIHQWPATLVQPVGSPLSLECTVEGTSNPNLYWYRQAAGRGLQLLFYSVGIGQISSEVPQNLSASRPQDRQFILSSKKLLLSDSGFYLCAWNPSSYNEQFFGPGTRLTVL.

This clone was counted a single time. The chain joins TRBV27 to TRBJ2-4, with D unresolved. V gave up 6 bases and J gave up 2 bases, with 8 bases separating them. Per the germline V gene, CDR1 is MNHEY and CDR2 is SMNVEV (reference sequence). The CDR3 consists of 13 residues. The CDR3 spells CASRRTPKNIQYF. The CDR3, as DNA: TGTGCCAGCAGGCGGACCCCCAAAAACATTCAGTACTTC.

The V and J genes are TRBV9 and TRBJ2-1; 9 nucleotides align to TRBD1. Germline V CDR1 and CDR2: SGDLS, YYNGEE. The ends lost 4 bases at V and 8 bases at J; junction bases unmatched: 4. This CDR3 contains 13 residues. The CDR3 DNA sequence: TGTGCCAGCAGCCGACGGACAGGGGATGAGCAGTTCTTC. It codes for CASSRRTGDEQFF. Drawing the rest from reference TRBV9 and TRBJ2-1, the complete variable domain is DSGVTQTPKHLITATGQRVTLRCSPRSGDLSVYWYQQSLDQGLQFLIQYYNGEERAKGNILERFSAQQFPDLHSELNLSSLELGDSALYFCASSRRTGDEQFFGPGTRLTVL.

CDR3 coding DNA: TGCGCCAGCAGCAGGCCAGGGGAAGGAAAAGAGACCCAGTACTTC. It yields the protein CASSRPGEGKETQYF. The chain uses TRBV5-1 and TRBJ2-5; perhaps TRBD1 as D (6 bases). Trimming removed 4 bases from V and 3 bases from J, with 16 bases in between. Germline-derived CDR1 and CDR2 are SGHRS and YFSETQ. This CDR3 spans 15 amino acids.

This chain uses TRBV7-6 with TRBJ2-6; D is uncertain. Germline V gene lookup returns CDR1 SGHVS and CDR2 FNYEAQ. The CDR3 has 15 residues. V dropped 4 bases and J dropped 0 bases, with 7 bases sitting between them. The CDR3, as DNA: TGTGCCAGCAGCTGGGCGAGCTCTGGGGCCAACGTCCTGACTTTC. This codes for CASSWASSGANVLTF.

The CDR3 protein is CASSQVRQELFF. CDR3 in DNA: TGCGCCAGCAGCCAAGTGAGACAAGAGCTGTTTTTT. This chain joins TRBV4-3 and TRBJ2-2, with D hard to call. This CDR3 is built from 12 residues. Trimming pared 1 base from V and 11 bases from J, leaving 8 bases between. CDR1 is LGHNA, CDR2 YSLEER, per germline.

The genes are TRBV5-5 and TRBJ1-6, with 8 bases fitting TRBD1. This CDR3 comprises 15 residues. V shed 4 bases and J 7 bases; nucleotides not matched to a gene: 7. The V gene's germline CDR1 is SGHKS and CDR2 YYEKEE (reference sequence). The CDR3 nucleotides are TGTGCCAGCAGCCCCCGGACAGGGTTGAATTCACCCCTCCACTTT. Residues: CASSPRTGLNSPLHF.

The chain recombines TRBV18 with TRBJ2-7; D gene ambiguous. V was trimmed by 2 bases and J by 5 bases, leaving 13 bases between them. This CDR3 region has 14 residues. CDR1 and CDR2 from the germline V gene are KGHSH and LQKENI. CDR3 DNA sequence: TGTGCCAGCTCACCATCAGGAATTGCGAACGAGCAGTACTTC. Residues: CASSPSGIANEQYF.

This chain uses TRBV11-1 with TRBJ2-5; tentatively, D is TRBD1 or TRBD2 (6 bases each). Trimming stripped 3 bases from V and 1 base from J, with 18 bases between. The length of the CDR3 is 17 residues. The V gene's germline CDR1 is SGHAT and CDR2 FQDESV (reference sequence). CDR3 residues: CASSLGQARGAQETQYF. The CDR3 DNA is TGTGCCAGCAGCTTGGGTCAGGCAAGGGGGGCCCAAGAGACCCAGTACTTC.

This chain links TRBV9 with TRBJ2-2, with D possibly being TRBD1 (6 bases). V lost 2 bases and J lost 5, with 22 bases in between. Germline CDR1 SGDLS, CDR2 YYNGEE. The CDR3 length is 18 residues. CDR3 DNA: TGTGCCAGCAGCGTTAAAAACAGGGTAGGGGATCTTACCGGGGAGCTGTTTTTT. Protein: CASSVKNRVGDLTGELFF.

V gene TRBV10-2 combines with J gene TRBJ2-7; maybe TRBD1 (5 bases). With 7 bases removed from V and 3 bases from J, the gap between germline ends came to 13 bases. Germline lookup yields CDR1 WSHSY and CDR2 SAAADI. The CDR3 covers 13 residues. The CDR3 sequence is CASMRQINYEQYF. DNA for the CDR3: TGCGCCAGCATGAGACAGATAAACTACGAGCAGTACTTC.